This T cell receptor beta chain was observed in a study of T cell changes during pregnancy in multiple sclerosis. Assay used: immunoSEQ multiplex PCR; TCRdb lists only in-frame clones, some missing. The table records about 67,000 clones, approximately 93% of them present only once. Germline assignment: CDR1 SQVTM and CDR2 ANQGSEA. This CDR3 contains 16 residues. The V segment lost 4 bases and the J segment 4 bases; nucleotides outside the gene matches: 15. The sequencing used peripheral blood, collected in the second trimester of pregnancy. The chain links TRBV29-1 to TRBJ1-1, with 7 nucleotides matching TRBD1. The TCR sequence derives from a female donor with multiple sclerosis, enrolled in a pregnancy study. This chain's CDR3 is CSVAPPQQGGSTEAFF. The CDR3, as DNA: TGCAGCGTTGCCCCTCCTCAGCAGGGGGGATCCACTGAAGCTTTCTTT.